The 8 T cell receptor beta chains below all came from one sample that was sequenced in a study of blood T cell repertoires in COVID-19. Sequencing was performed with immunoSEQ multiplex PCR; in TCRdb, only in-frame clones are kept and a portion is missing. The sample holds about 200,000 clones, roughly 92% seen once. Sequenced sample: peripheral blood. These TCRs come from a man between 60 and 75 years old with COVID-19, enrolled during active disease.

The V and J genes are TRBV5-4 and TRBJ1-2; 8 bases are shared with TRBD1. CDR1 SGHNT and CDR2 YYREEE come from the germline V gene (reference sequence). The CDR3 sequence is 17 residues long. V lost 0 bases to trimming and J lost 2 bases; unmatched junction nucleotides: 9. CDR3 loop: CASSLGGQGLLNYGYTF. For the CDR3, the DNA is TGTGCCAGCAGCTTGGGTGGACAGGGTCTTTTGAACTATGGCTACACCTTC.

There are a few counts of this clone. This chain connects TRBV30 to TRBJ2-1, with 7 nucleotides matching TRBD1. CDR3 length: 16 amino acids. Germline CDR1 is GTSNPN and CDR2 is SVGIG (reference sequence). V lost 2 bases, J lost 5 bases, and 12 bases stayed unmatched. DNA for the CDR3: TGTGCCTGGAGTCCTCTGGACAGGTCCCCCCACAATGAGCAGTTCTTC. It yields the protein CAWSPLDRSPHNEQFF.

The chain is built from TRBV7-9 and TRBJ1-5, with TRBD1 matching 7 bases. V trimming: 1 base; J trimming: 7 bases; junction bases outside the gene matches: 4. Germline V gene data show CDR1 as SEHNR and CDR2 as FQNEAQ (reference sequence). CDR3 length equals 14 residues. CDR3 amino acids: CASSLDRGIQPQHF. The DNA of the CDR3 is TGTGCCAGCAGCTTAGACAGGGGAATCCAGCCCCAGCATTTT.

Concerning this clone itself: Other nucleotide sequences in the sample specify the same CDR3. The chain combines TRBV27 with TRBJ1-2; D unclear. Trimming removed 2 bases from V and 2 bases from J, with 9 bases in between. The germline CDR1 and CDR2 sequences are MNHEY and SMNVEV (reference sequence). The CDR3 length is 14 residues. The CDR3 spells CASSLKGGNYGYTF. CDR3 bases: TGTGCCAGCAGTTTAAAGGGAGGAAACTATGGCTACACCTTC.

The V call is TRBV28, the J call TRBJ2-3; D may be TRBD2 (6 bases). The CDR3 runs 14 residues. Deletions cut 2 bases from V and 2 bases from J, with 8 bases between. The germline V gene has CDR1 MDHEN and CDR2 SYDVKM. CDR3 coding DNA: TGTGCCAGCAGTTTAGCGGGGCTCACAGATACGCAGTATTTT. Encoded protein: CASSLAGLTDTQYF.

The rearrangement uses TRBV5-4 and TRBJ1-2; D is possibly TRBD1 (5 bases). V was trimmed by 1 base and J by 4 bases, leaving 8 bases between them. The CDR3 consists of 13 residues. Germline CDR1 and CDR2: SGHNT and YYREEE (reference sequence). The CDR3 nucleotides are TGTGCCAGCAGCTTGACAGGCTTCTATGGCTACACCTTC. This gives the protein CASSLTGFYGYTF.

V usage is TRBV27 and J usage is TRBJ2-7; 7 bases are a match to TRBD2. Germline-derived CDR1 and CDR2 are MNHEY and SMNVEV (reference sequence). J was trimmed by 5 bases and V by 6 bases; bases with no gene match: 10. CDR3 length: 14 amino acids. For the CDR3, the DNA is TGTGCCAGCAGCCGGGGAGGGGCCCCCCACGAGCAGTACTTC. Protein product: CASSRGGAPHEQYF.

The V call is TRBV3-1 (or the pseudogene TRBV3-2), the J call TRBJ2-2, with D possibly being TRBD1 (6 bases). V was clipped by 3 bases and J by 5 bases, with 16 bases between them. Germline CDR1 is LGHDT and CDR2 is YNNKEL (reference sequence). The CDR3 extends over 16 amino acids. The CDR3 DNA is TGTGCCAGCAGCCAGTCCGTGGGGGCTAAGACCGGGGAGCTGTTTTTT. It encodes CASSQSVGAKTGELFF.